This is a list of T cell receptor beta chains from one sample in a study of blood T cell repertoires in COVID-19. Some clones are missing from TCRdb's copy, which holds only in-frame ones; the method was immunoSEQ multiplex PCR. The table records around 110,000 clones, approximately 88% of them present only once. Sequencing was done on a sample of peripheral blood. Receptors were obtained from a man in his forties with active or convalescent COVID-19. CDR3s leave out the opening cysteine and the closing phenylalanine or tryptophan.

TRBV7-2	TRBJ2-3	ASSFPSGSRD
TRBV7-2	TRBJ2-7	ASKGLAGAGEQY
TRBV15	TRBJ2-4	ATSRAAGGSKNIQY
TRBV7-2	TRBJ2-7	ASSSPSVGAQY
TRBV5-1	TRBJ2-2	ASRGQVDRPTSGSSGELF
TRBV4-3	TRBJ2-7	ASSQERTSGSYEQY
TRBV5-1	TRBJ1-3	ASRVGTGDSGNTIY
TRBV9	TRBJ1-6	ASSPVSYNSPLH
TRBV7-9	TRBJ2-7	ASSSQGTGLVEQY
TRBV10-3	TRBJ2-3	AISLESTDTQY
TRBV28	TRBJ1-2	ASSSTGGYGYT
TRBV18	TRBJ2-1	ASSPPLKYGGNEQF
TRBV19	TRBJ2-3	ASSRQLTDTQY
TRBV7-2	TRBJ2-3	ASSVGTSGTDTQY
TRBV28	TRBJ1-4	ASNLRGGREKLF
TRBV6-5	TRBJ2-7	ASSYVAGGAEQY
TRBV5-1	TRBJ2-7	ASSSPGGKAYEQY
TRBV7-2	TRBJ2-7	ASSLALAGHSYEQY
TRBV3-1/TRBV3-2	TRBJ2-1	ASSRLAFSYNEQF
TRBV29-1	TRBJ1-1	SVEGGNTEAF
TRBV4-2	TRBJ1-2	ASSQNQGQDYGYT
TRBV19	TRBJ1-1	ASSGTRWETEAF
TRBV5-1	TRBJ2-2	ASSFGQAELF
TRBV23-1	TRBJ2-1	ASSPTPSGRNRRYNEQF
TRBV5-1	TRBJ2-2	ASSSGQSGVNSGELF
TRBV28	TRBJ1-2	ASSPHRQGDYGYT
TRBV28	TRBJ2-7	ASSLLGLTYEQY
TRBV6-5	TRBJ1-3	ASSYSRGTGNTIY
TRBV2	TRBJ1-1	ASRGQGRNTEAF
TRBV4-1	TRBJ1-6	ASSPIGRKVDSPLH
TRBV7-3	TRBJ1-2	ASSWTGGYGYT